This TCR beta chain was sequenced during a study of cytomegalovirus exposure and HLA in healthy donors (dated by TCRdb to about 2017). About the full investigation: According to a later analysis, one platform produced both the 110 or so validation repertoires and the 620 or so repertoires of the first cohort. To predict cytomegalovirus infection status, the study brought together high-throughput TCR immunosequencing, statistical association of individual TCRs with disease status, and machine learning. Along with the roughly 670-subject first cohort, a separate validation cohort of around 120 different subjects was used. The study was designed to test whether signatures of past pathogen exposure could be identified by cataloging public T cell receptors. Study-wide conclusions, independent of this receptor: Most TCR sequences were observed very rarely across donors, whereas some public TCRs were present in many individuals. A later analysis found that TCRs clustered in the first cohort also tended to co-occur in the 110 or so validation repertoires, with 94% of cluster scores above 0. A later analysis lacked HLA typing for the validation cohort, so it scored co-occurrence in that cohort across all 110 or so repertoires. According to the authors, the approach could potentially be generalized to other disease states and immunological phenotypes. A total of 150 to 200 TCR beta chains were listed by the study as associated with cytomegalovirus. Cytomegalovirus status was reported to be diagnosed by the classifier with high specificity and sensitivity in both the original and validation cohorts. A few of the identified cytomegalovirus-associated TCR beta chains were confirmed in vitro to be specific for cytomegalovirus antigens.

Preparation of the library involved the immunoSEQ multiplex PCR assay. On the study's bioinformatics: A statistical classification framework was built for diagnosing cytomegalovirus status from the catalog of TCR beta chain sequences. Drawn from immuneACCESS, this table holds only the in-frame rearrangements with V and J called that TCRdb kept. Clones are partly lost; checked studies trace under half to an unresolved V gene and leave the rest unexplained. V and J calls and clone size are those listed in that table; D and trimming were worked out from the DNA. This sample lists fewer than 200,000 clones; approximately 96% were detected once. Roughly 1% of the sample is taken by the ten largest. Separate from the roughly 630-subject first cohort, the validation cohort of roughly 120 subjects was the group to which the donors belonged. As regards this clone: Its specific antigen is unknown. No base qualities exist here, and no much larger clone lies one base off it.

The TCR originated in a woman younger than 30 in good health and CMV-seronegative. Sequencing used PBMCs.

The CDR3 region reads CASSLLGRENTEAFF. Here is the DNA: TGTGCCAGCAGCCTCCTCGGCAGGGAGAACACTGAAGCTTTCTTT. The sequence links TRBV7-3 to TRBJ1-1; a tentative D match to TRBD1 spans 5 bases. The CDR3 numbers 15 residues from cysteine through phenylalanine. Only CDR3 DNA remains: 45 bases, in frame from the first base. CDR1 and CDR2 were assigned from the germline V gene as SGHTA and FQGTGA. The junction carries 14 bases between V and J, which are trimmed by 5 bases and 1 base respectively.